This T cell receptor (beta chain) was identified during a study of T cell responses to AZD1222 COVID-19 vaccine. Produced via immunoSEQ multiplex PCR; TCRdb's table is partial and in-frame only. The sample has around 99,000 clones, roughly 90% seen once. The CDR3 has 13 residues. With 0 bases removed from V and 7 bases from J, the gap between germline ends came to 9 bases. Germline V gene data show CDR1 as LGHDT and CDR2 as YNNKEL (reference sequence). This TCR came from an adult in good health. The material was peripheral blood, obtained on day 0 of MenACWY control vaccination. V usage is TRBV3-1 (or the pseudogene TRBV3-2) and J usage is TRBJ1-1; TRBD1 is a possible D gene (5 bases). CDR3 sequence (DNA): TGTGCCAGCAGCCAAGATTGGGACCGTGAAGCTTTCTTT. It translates to CASSQDWDREAFF.